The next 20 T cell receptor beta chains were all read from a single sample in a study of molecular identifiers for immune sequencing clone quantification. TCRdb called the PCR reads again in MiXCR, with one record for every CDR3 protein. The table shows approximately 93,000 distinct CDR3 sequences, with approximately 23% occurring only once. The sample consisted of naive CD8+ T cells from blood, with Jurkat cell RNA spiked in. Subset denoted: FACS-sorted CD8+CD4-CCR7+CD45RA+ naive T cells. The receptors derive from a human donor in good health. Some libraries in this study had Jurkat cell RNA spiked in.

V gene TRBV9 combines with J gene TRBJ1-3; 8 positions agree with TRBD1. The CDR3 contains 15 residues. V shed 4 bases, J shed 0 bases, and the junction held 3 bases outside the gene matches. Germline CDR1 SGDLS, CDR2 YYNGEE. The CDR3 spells CASSRDRSSGNTIYF. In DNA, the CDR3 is TGTGCCAGCAGCCGGGACAGGAGCTCTGGAAACACCATATATTTT.

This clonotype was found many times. The CDR3 loop is CASSDRQGRDEQFF. The DNA for the CDR3 is TGTGCCAGCAGTGACAGACAGGGAAGGGATGAGCAGTTCTTC. V is TRBV6-2 or TRBV6-3 and J is TRBJ2-1; 7 bases line up with TRBD1. The CDR3 is 14 amino acids. V lost 5 bases to trimming and J lost 8 bases; unmatched junction nucleotides: 9. The germline V gene has CDR1 MNHEY and CDR2 SVGEGT.

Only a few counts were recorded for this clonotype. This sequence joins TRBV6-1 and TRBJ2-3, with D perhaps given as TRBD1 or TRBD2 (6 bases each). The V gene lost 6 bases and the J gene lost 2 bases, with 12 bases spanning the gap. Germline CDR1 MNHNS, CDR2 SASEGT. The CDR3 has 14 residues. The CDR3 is CASRRDTYTDTQYF. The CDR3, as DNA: TGTGCCAGCAGGCGGGACACATACACAGATACGCAGTATTTT.

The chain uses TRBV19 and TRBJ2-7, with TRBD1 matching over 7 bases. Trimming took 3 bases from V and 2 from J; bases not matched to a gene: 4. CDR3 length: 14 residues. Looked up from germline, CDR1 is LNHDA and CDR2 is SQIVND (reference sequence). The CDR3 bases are TGTGCCAGTAGTATGGGACAGTCTACCTACGAGCAGTACTTC. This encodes CASSMGQSTYEQYF.

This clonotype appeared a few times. The chain's CDR3 is CASHAARGRLEQYF. CDR3 in DNA: TGTGCCAGCCATGCCGCCAGGGGTCGGCTCGAGCAGTACTTC. This chain links TRBV28 with TRBJ2-7; the D gene is possibly TRBD1 (6 bases). The CDR3 is 14 amino acids. Deletions cut 8 bases from V and 6 bases from J, with 20 bases between. Germline lookup yields CDR1 MDHEN and CDR2 SYDVKM.

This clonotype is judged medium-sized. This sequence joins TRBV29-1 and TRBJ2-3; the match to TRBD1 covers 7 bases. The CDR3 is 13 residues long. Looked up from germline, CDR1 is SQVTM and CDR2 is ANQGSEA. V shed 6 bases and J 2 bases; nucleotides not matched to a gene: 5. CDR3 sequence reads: CSVRTGNTDTQYF. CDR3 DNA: TGCAGCGTCCGGACAGGAAACACAGATACGCAGTATTTT.

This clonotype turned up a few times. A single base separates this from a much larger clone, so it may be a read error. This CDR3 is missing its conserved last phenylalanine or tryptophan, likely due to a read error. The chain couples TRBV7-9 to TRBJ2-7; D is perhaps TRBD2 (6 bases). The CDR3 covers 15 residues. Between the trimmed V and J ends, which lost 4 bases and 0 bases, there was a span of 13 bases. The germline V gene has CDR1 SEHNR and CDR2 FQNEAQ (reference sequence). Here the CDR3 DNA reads TGTGCCAGCAGCTGGGGGGAAGAAGCCTCCTACGAGCAGTACCTC. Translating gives CASSWGEEASYEQYL.

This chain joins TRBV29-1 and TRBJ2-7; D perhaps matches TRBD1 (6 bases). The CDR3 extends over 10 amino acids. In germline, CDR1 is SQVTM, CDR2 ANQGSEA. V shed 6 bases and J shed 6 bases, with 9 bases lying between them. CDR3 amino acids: CSVQGSEQYF. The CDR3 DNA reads TGCAGCGTCCAGGGGTCCGAGCAGTACTTC.

In nucleotides, the CDR3 is TGTGCTAGTGGCATCGCCGACAGTCCCCTTCGGGACTACACCTTC. Amino acid sequence: CASGIADSPLRDYTF. The V gene is TRBV12-5, the J gene TRBJ1-2, with D tentatively TRBD1 (5 bases). This CDR3 comprises 15 residues. CDR1 is LGHNT and CDR2 is FRNRAP in the germline V gene. Trimming took off 6 bases at V and 10 bases at J, with 24 bases between the two ends. Drawing the rest from reference TRBV12-5 and TRBJ1-2, the complete variable domain is DARVTQTPRHKVTEMGQEVTMRCQPILGHNTVFWYRQTMMQGLELLAYFRNRAPLDDSGMPKDRFSAEMPDATLATLKIQPSEPRDSAVYFCASGIADSPLRDYTFGSGTRLTVV.

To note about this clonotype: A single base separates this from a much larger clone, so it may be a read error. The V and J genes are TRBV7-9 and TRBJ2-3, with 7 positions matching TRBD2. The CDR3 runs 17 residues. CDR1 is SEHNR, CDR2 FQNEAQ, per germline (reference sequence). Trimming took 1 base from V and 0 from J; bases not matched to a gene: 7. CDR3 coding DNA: TGTGCCAGCAGCTTAGAGTGGCTAGCGGATAGCACAGATACGCAGTATTTT. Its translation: CASSLEWLADSTDTQYF.

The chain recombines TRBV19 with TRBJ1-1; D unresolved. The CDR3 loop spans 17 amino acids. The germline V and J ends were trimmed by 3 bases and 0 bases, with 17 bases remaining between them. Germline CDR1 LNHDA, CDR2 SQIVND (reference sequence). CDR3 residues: CASSIGTFGGMNTEAFF. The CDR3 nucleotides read TGTGCCAGTAGTATCGGAACTTTTGGAGGGATGAACACTGAAGCTTTCTTT.

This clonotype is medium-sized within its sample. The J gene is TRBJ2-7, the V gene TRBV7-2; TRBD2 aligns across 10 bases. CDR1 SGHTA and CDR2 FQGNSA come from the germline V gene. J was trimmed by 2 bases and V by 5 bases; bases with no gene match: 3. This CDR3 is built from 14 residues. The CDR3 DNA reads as TGTGCCAGCAGCCCTGGACTAGCGGCCTACGAGCAGTACTTC. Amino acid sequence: CASSPGLAAYEQYF.

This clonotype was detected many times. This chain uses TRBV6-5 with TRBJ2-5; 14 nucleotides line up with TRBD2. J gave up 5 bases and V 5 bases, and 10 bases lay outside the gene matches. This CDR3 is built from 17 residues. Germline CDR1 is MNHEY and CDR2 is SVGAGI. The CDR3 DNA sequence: TGTGCCAGCAGTATCCTGTCGGGACTAGCGGGGGTGGAGACCCAGTACTTC. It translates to CASSILSGLAGVETQYF.

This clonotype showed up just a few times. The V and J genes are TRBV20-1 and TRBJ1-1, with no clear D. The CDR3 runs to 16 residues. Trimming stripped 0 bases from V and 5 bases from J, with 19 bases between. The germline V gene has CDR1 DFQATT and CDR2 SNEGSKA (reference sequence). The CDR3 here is CSARDRVSGLGTEAFF. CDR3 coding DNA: TGCAGTGCTAGAGATCGAGTTTCCGGACTGGGAACTGAAGCTTTCTTT.

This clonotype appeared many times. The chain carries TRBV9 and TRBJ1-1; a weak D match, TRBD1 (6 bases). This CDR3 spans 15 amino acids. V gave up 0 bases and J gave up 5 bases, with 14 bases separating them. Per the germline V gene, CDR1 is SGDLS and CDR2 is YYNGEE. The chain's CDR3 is CASSVETGPGTEAFF. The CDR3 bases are TGTGCCAGCAGCGTAGAAACAGGGCCAGGGACTGAAGCTTTCTTT. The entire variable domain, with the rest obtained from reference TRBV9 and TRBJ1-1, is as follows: DSGVTQTPKHLITATGQRVTLRCSPRSGDLSVYWYQQSLDQGLQFLIQYYNGEERAKGNILERFSAQQFPDLHSELNLSSLELGDSALYFCASSVETGPGTEAFFGQGTRLTVV.

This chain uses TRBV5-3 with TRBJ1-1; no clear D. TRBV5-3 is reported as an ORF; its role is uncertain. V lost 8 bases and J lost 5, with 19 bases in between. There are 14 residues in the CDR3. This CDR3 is CASIRALEGTEAFF. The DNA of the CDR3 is TGTGCCAGCATCCGGGCCCTAGAAGGAACTGAAGCTTTCTTT.

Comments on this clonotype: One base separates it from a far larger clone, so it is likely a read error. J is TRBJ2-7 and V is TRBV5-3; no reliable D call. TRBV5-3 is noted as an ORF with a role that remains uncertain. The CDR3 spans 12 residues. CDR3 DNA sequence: TGTGCCAGCAGCTTGGCCAGCTACGAGCAGTACTTC. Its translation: CASSLASYEQYF.

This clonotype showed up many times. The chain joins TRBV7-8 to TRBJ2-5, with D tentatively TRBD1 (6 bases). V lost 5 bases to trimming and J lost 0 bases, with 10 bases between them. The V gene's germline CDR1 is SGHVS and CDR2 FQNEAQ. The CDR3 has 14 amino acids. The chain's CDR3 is CASSPRTDQETQYF. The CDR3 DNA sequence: TGTGCCAGCAGCCCTCGGACAGACCAAGAGACCCAGTACTTC.

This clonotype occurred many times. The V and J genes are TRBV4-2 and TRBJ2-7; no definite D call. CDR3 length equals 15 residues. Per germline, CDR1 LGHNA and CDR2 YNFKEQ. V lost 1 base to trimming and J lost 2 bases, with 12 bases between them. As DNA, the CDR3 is TGTGCCAGCAGCCAAGGGGTGGGGATCCCCTACGAGCAGTACTTC. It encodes CASSQGVGIPYEQYF.

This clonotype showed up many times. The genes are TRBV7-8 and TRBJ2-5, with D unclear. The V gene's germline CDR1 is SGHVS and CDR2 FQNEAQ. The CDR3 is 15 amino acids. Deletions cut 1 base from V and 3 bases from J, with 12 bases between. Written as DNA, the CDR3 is TGTGCCAGCAGCTTAGAGCCAGGCGTCAAAGAGACCCAGTACTTC. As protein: CASSLEPGVKETQYF.